This T cell receptor (beta chain) derives from a study of blood T cells in healthy people across ages. Primed by a sample-barcoded 5' primer and a J-beta primer mix, a second PCR proceeded for about 6 to 12 cycles. A single record per CDR3 protein comes from TCRdb applying MiXCR to the 5' RACE reads. Among over 600,000 distinct CDR3 sequences listed, around 50% were seen once. This clonotype has only a few counts. Unmatched junction bases numbered 2, after V lost 0 bases and J lost 6 bases. The CDR3 is 15 residues long. Germline V gene data show CDR1 as LGHNA and CDR2 as YNFKEQ. The clonotype originates from a man in his forties in good health. The sample was blood. The chain is built from TRBV4-2 and TRBJ2-1, with TRBD2 matching 10 bases. The CDR3 DNA is TGTGCCAGCAGCCAAGATCCTAGCGGGGGCAATGAGCAGTTCTTC. Translated: CASSQDPSGGNEQFF.